Here is one T cell receptor beta chain with its context. V gave up 6 bases and J gave up 7 bases; unmatched junction bases: 10. Per the germline V gene, CDR1 is SNHLY and CDR2 is FYNNEI. The CDR3 is 15 amino acids. These data belong to a study of blood T cell repertoires in COVID-19. Clones were read by immunoSEQ multiplex PCR, and TCRdb kept only the in-frame ones, dropping some. This table has 210,000 or so clones, roughly four fifths appearing once. The sequencing input was PBMCs or T cells enriched from blood (not recorded which). This TCR was recovered from a man between 60 and 75 years old who had recovered from COVID-19. The chain is built from TRBV2 and TRBJ2-2; 8 bases match TRBD1. CDR3 coding DNA: TGTGCCAGCAGCGCCCAGGGGGCGGAGGTCGGGGAGCTGTTTTTT. Its translation: CASSAQGAEVGELFF.